What follows are 21 T cell receptor beta chains derived from one specimen sequenced in a study of response to subunit inactivated influenza vaccine. One entry per CDR3 protein, called by TCRdb with MiXCR from the RT-PCR reads. Of around 470,000 distinct CDR3 sequences detected, approximately 7.7% appear once; the ten largest clones hold around 14%. Sequencing used PBMCs from blood, obtained around 25 months after vaccination. The origin of the receptors is a man in his fifties or sixties who received an inactivated influenza vaccine.

This clonotype was seen at least ten times. J is TRBJ2-7 and V is TRBV7-2; 7 positions agree with TRBD2. V dropped 3 bases and J dropped 3; count of bases not matched to a gene: 8. Germline lookup yields CDR1 SGHTA and CDR2 FQGNSA. The CDR3 has 15 amino acids. CDR3 sequence reads: CASSFTSEVFYEQYF. CDR3 nucleotides: TGTGCCAGCAGCTTTACTAGCGAGGTCTTCTACGAGCAGTACTTC.

The rearrangement links TRBV28 to TRBJ1-4; no clear D. Germline V lookup: CDR1 MDHEN, CDR2 SYDVKM. Trimming shortened V by 4 bases and J by 0 bases, and 12 bases separated the two germline ends. This CDR3 spans 16 amino acids. DNA of the CDR3: TGTGCCAGCAGTTCCCCGTACCTTGCAACTAATGAAAAACTGTTTTTT. Its translation: CASSSPYLATNEKLFF.

This clonotype appeared a few times. This chain joins TRBV12-3 or TRBV12-4 and TRBJ2-2; 12 bases fit TRBD2. V lost 5 bases and J lost 7; bases outside the gene matches: 8. The CDR3 is made up of 16 amino acids. The CDR3 nucleotides are TGTGCCAGCAGTCCTTCTAGCGGGGGGGATCACGGGGAGCTGTTTTTT. It specifies CASSPSSGGDHGELFF.

This rearrangement joins TRBV5-1 to TRBJ2-1; 7 nucleotides align to TRBD1. The CDR3 extends over 12 amino acids. Germline V CDR1 and CDR2: SGHRS, YFSETQ. Trimming cost V 5 bases and J 10 bases; bases outside gene matches: 6. CDR3 sequence: CASRDDRAEQFF. In DNA form, the CDR3 reads TGCGCCAGCAGGGATGACAGGGCCGAGCAGTTCTTC. Complete variable domain (other parts from reference TRBV5-1 and TRBJ2-1): KAGVTQTPRYLIKTRGQQVTLSCSPISGHRSVSWYQQTPGQGLQFLFEYFSETQRNKGNFPGRFSGRQFSNSRSEMNVSTLELGDSALYLCASRDDRAEQFFGPGTRLTVL.

The chain combines TRBV6-1 with TRBJ2-3; D perhaps matches TRBD2 (6 bases). The length of the CDR3 is 15 residues. Germline assignment: CDR1 MNHNS and CDR2 SASEGT. The V gene lost 5 bases and the J gene lost 8 bases, with 20 bases spanning the gap. The CDR3 nucleotides are TGTGCCAGCAGTCCTGGGACTTCTAGCGTGGGTACGCAGTATTTT. Protein: CASSPGTSSVGTQYF.

This clonotype was counted ten times or more. The CDR3 coding sequence is TGTGCCATCGGAACCGGGGAGCTGTTTTTT. It specifies CAIGTGELFF. The rearrangement uses TRBV25-1 and TRBJ2-2; no definite D call. V shed 10 bases and J shed 5 bases, with 5 bases lying between them. CDR3 length: 10 residues. Germline-derived CDR1 and CDR2 are MGHDK and SYGVNS.

There are many counts of this clonotype. The chain has TRBV11-1 and TRBJ2-7, with TRBD2 matching 7 bases. Per the germline V gene, CDR1 is SGHAT and CDR2 is FQDESV (reference sequence). The CDR3 runs to 19 residues. After removal of 1 base from V and 3 bases from J, the junction contained 18 bases not matched to a gene. In DNA form, the CDR3 reads TGTGCCAGCAGCTTAGGGGGTAGGGACGCGTCGGGACTACTCTACGAGCAGTACTTC. It yields the protein CASSLGGRDASGLLYEQYF.

The J gene is TRBJ1-5, the V gene TRBV28, with 7 bases that match TRBD1. The germline V gene has CDR1 MDHEN and CDR2 SYDVKM. V shed 5 bases, J shed 1 base, and the junction held 8 bases outside the gene matches. This CDR3 has 16 residues. Here the CDR3 reads CASSPPTGASNQPQHF. The CDR3 bases are TGTGCCAGCAGTCCGCCAACAGGGGCGAGCAATCAGCCCCAGCATTTT.

This clonotype was found many times. CDR3 sequence (DNA): TGTGCCAGTATTAGGGATACAGGGGTGAACGAGCAGTACTTC. This codes for CASIRDTGVNEQYF. The gene calls are TRBV5-5 and TRBJ2-7; 7 positions match TRBD1. Trimming at V came to 8 bases and at J to 5 bases, leaving 13 bases not matched to a gene. The CDR3 consists of 14 residues. The germline CDR1 and CDR2 sequences are SGHKS and YYEKEE (reference sequence).

Only a few counts were recorded for this clonotype. The chain links TRBV2 to TRBJ2-3, with a tentative D call TRBD1 (6 bases). The germline CDR1 and CDR2 sequences are SNHLY and FYNNEI. The V end was cut by 1 base, the J end by 0 bases, with 8 bases between. The CDR3 extends over 15 amino acids. The CDR3 bases are TGTGCCAGCAGTGAAGACAGGGCTAGCACAGATACGCAGTATTTT. Protein product: CASSEDRASTDTQYF.

This clonotype was seen only a few times. The CDR3 protein is CATSLQAGGETQYF. In DNA, the CDR3 is TGTGCCACCAGCCTCCAGGCGGGGGGGGAGACCCAGTACTTC. The chain joins TRBV15 to TRBJ2-5; 9 bases fit TRBD2. V dropped 5 bases and J dropped 5; count of bases not matched to a gene: 6. This CDR3 is 14 amino acids long. The germline V gene has CDR1 LNHNV and CDR2 YYDKDF (reference sequence).

This clonotype was detected only a few times. The rearrangement uses TRBV15 and TRBJ2-3; D is possibly TRBD1 or TRBD2 (5 bases each). The germline V and J ends were trimmed by 1 base and 2 bases, with 7 bases remaining between them. Germline V gene sequence: CDR1 LNHNV, CDR2 YYDKDF (reference sequence). The CDR3 is 14 amino acids. CDR3 loop: CATSRVGTTDTQYF. The CDR3 bases are TGTGCCACCAGCAGAGTCGGGACCACAGATACGCAGTATTTT. Full variable domain (outside the CDR3, taken from reference TRBV15 and TRBJ2-3): DAMVIQNPRYQVTQFGKPVTLSCSQTLNHNVMYWYQQKSSQAPKLLFHYYDKDFNNEADTPDNFQSRRPNTSFCFLDIRSPGLGDTAMYLCATSRVGTTDTQYFGPGTRLTVL.

This clonotype was detected only a few times. This sequence joins TRBV12-3 or TRBV12-4 and TRBJ1-5; possible D gene TRBD1, 5 bases. The CDR3 is made up of 13 amino acids. V was clipped by 4 bases and J by 7 bases, with 11 bases between them. This CDR3 reads CASSWGEKQPQHF. CDR3 DNA: TGTGCCAGCAGTTGGGGGGAGAAACAGCCCCAGCATTTT.

This chain links TRBV4-3 with TRBJ2-7; D remains ambiguous. V lost 1 base and J 3 bases, leaving 7 bases between the germline ends. The CDR3 totals 13 residues. Germline V gives CDR1 LGHNA, CDR2 YSLEER. CDR3 bases: TGCGCCAGCAGCCAAGGATACAGCTACGAGCAGTACTTC. It encodes CASSQGYSYEQYF.

This clonotype has a count of ten or more. The V call is TRBV6-5, the J call TRBJ2-2, with D perhaps TRBD2 (6 bases). Trimming left V 2 bases short and J 6 bases short, with 10 bases between. This CDR3 has 14 amino acids. Germline V gene sequence: CDR1 MNHEY, CDR2 SVGAGI. DNA of the CDR3: TGTGCCAGCAGTTACGCACTAGCAGCCGGGGAGCTGTTTTTT. Residues: CASSYALAAGELFF.

In this sample, this clonotype turned up a few times. V gene TRBV10-3 combines with J gene TRBJ1-5; perhaps TRBD1 as D (5 bases). V shed 11 bases and J shed 6 bases, with 23 bases lying between them. Germline V gene lookup returns CDR1 ENHRY and CDR2 SYGVKD. The CDR3 loop spans 15 amino acids. The CDR3 here is CASAGTVSGSQPQHF. The DNA for the CDR3 is TGTGCCTCCGCGGGGACTGTTTCTGGGAGTCAGCCCCAGCATTTT.

The V and J genes are TRBV12-3 or TRBV12-4 and TRBJ2-2; maybe TRBD2 (5 bases). The V and J ends lost 4 bases and 5 bases respectively, with 14 bases between them. This CDR3 is built from 15 residues. In nucleotides, the CDR3 is TGTGCCAGCAGTTCATATCTAGCCGGAACCGGGGAGCTGTTTTTT. This codes for CASSSYLAGTGELFF.

Ten or more counts support this clonotype. The CDR3 DNA follows: TGCAGTGCTAGACTCGGACAGGGCGGTCAGCCCCAGCATTTT. It encodes CSARLGQGGQPQHF. V usage is TRBV20-1 and J usage is TRBJ1-5; TRBD1 matches 8 bases. This CDR3 has 14 residues. The germline V gene has CDR1 DFQATT and CDR2 SNEGSKA (reference sequence). V gave up 2 bases and J gave up 6 bases; unmatched junction bases: 6.

On this clonotype itself: A much larger clone differs from this one at a single base, so this may be a read error. The rearrangement links TRBV11-1 to TRBJ1-5, with 8 bases that match TRBD1. Germline V CDR1 and CDR2: SGHAT, FQDESV (reference sequence). The CDR3 extends over 16 amino acids. V lost 2 bases, J lost 5 bases, and 8 bases stayed unmatched. The CDR3 DNA is TGTGCCAGCAGCTTAAGGACAGGGCTCCCGCATCAGCCCCAGCATTTT. Translation: CASSLRTGLPHQPQHF.

V usage is TRBV4-1 and J usage is TRBJ2-3; D might be TRBD1 or TRBD2, each matching 5 bases. The CDR3 contains 17 residues. CDR1 is MGHRA, CDR2 YSYEKL, per germline. V shed 1 base and J shed 0 bases, with 14 bases lying between them. CDR3 region: CASSQAVIWGSTDTQYF. In DNA form, the CDR3 reads TGCGCCAGCAGCCAAGCTGTCATATGGGGGAGCACAGATACGCAGTATTTT.

This chain uses TRBV24-1 with TRBJ2-1, with TRBD1 as a possible D gene (6 bases). V was trimmed by 5 bases and J by 9 bases, leaving 10 bases between them. CDR3 length: 12 amino acids. Germline-derived CDR1 and CDR2 are KGHDR and SFDVKD. Here the CDR3 reads CATSVGGGEQFF. The CDR3 DNA is TGTGCCACCAGTGTTGGGGGCGGTGAGCAGTTCTTC.